A selection of T cell receptor beta chains follows, all from one sample in a study of PD-L1 blockade in urothelial cancer. The repertoire was sequenced with immunoSEQ multiplex PCR; TCRdb's copy has only in-frame clones and lacks some. The sample includes 40,000 to 55,000 clones, roughly 86% seen only once; the top ten take 22%. This sample comprised PBMCs, obtained around atezolizumab (anti-PD-L1) treatment. Receptors were obtained from a man between 60 and 75 years old with urothelial cancer. Both conserved end residues are part of each CDR3. A D gene is named only where the DNA matches it firmly. Size is omitted from some rows. Given values are once, few, many or a class for expanded clones.

DNA,CDR3,J,V,D,size
TGTGCCAGCAGCGTAGGGACAGGGGCTATGAACACTGAAGCTTTCTTT,CASSVGTGAMNTEAFF,TRBJ1-1,TRBV9,TRBD1,.
TGTGCCAGTAGTACCTCCAGTCTGCGGCCCTACAATGAGCAGTTCTTC,CASSTSSLRPYNEQFF,TRBJ2-1,TRBV19,.,.
TGTGCCAGCAGCTGGGGACAGGGAGTAGACGGCTACACCTTC,CASSWGQGVDGYTF,TRBJ1-2,TRBV6-6,TRBD1,.
TGCGCCAGCAGTGAGTCGTTTCCTAGCGGGAGCTCCTACGAGCAGTACTTC,CASSESFPSGSSYEQYF,TRBJ2-7,TRBV10-1,TRBD2,.
TGTGCCAGCAGTGCAGGGGGAGATGGAAACACCATATATTTT,CASSAGGDGNTIYF,TRBJ1-3,TRBV6-1,TRBD1,.
TGCGCCAGCAGTAGGGACCTGGGGGGAAGCACAGATACGCAGTATTTT,CASSRDLGGSTDTQYF,TRBJ2-3,TRBV5-1,.,.
TGTGCCAGCAGTGGGAACAGGGGAGGCGGCAATCAGCCCCAGCATTTT,CASSGNRGGGNQPQHF,TRBJ1-5,TRBV4-2,TRBD1,few
TGTGCCAGCAGCTTAGGGGCTAGCGGGAGGGCAGATACGCAGTATTTT,CASSLGASGRADTQYF,TRBJ2-3,TRBV11-2,TRBD2,.
TGTGCCAGCAGTGACCGACTAGCGGGGGGGAAAGAGACCCAGTACTTC,CASSDRLAGGKETQYF,TRBJ2-5,TRBV2,TRBD2,few
TGTGCCAGCAGTGAAGTTGGGGAGGGCGGGTATGGCTACACCTTC,CASSEVGEGGYGYTF,TRBJ1-2,TRBV2,.,.
TGTGCCAGTAGTCTCCACGGGACAGGGAACCAGCCCCAGCATTTT,CASSLHGTGNQPQHF,TRBJ1-5,TRBV19,TRBD1,.
TGTGCCAGCAGCGTAGTCGGGACAGGGAACGACGAGCAGTACTTC,CASSVVGTGNDEQYF,TRBJ2-7,TRBV9,TRBD1,.
TGTGCCTGGAACGGGGTAACCGGGGAGCTGTTTTTT,CAWNGVTGELFF,TRBJ2-2,TRBV30,.,.
TGTGCCAGCAGCTCCCTCGGGGGGGAGCAGTACTTC,CASSSLGGEQYF,TRBJ2-7,TRBV7-2,TRBD2,.
TGTGCCAGCAGCGAATCAGGACTAGCGGCGTACAATGAGCAGTTCTTC,CASSESGLAAYNEQFF,TRBJ2-1,TRBV27,TRBD2,.
TGTGCCAGCACCCGTAGCGGGGTCAGTACAGATACGCAGTATTTT,CASTRSGVSTDTQYF,TRBJ2-3,TRBV28,TRBD2,.
TGCAGCGTTCTCGGCCACGAGGGCAATCAGCCCCAGCATTTT,CSVLGHEGNQPQHF,TRBJ1-5,TRBV29-1,.,once
TGTGCCAGCAGTTTAGCGGGGGCCCAAGAAAAACTGTTTTTT,CASSLAGAQEKLFF,TRBJ1-4,TRBV28,.,.
TGTGCCAGCAGCTCCCTTGGGGGCAGCCTCTACGAGCAGTACTTC,CASSSLGGSLYEQYF,TRBJ2-7,TRBV5-6,.,once
TGCGCCAGCAGCCACACAGGGGGCAGGTCCGGGGAGCTGTTTTTT,CASSHTGGRSGELFF,TRBJ2-2,TRBV4-1,TRBD1,.
TGTGCCAGCAGAATAAGGGGGGGGGAGACCCAGTACTTC,CASRIRGGETQYF,TRBJ2-5,TRBV2,.,.
TGTGCCAGCTCACCGATCAGCGGGGGGGGTCCAGGAGAGCAGTACTTC,CASSPISGGGPGEQYF,TRBJ2-7,TRBV18,TRBD2,.
TGTGCCAGCAGCCCCTCGGGCAGGGGAAGTAACACTGAAGCTTTCTTT,CASSPSGRGSNTEAFF,TRBJ1-1,TRBV6-6,.,.
TGTGCCAGCAGTTCGACTAGCTGGGGGGGGGATGAGCAGTTCTTC,CASSSTSWGGDEQFF,TRBJ2-1,TRBV27,TRBD2,.
TGTGCCAGCAGCCCGGGACAGGGAAAACAAGCTTTCTTT,CASSPGQGKQAFF,TRBJ1-1,TRBV11-3,TRBD1,.
TGCGCCAGCAGTGAGTACAGGGGGCCCTACAATGAGCAGTTCTTC,CASSEYRGPYNEQFF,TRBJ2-1,TRBV10-2,TRBD1,.
TGCGCCAGCAGCTTGGAGGGGGTCGGTAACTATGGCTACACCTTC,CASSLEGVGNYGYTF,TRBJ1-2,TRBV5-1,.,.
TGCGCCAGCAGCTTTTCTCAGGGGGGTGAGCAGTTCTTC,CASSFSQGGEQFF,TRBJ2-1,TRBV5-1,.,.
TGTGCCAGCAGACTCGGGGAGGGAGGATGGGATCAGCCCCAGCATTTT,CASRLGEGGWDQPQHF,TRBJ1-5,TRBV6-6,.,once
TGTGCCAGCAGCGCGACAGGGGGCATACAGACCCAGTACTTC,CASSATGGIQTQYF,TRBJ2-5,TRBV9,TRBD1,.